Below are 16 T cell receptor beta chains sequenced from a single sample in a study of identical twins. TCRdb reprocessed the 5' RACE reads via MiXCR and lists one record per CDR3 protein. The sample has some 500,000 distinct CDR3 sequences, approximately 15% seen once; the top ten hold roughly 0.5%. The same specimen was also included in a second study, on yellow fever vaccine responses in identical twins.

The sample consisted of CD4+ T cells sorted from blood. These receptors were taken from a woman aged 18-29 years in good health.

This clonotype was seen a few times. The rearrangement joins TRBV3-1 to TRBJ2-7; TRBD2 matches at 8 bases. V gave up 4 bases and J gave up 7 bases; unmatched junction bases: 12. The CDR3 loop spans 15 amino acids. Germline V CDR1 and CDR2: LGHDT, YNNKEL (reference sequence). CDR3: CASSPRGAGDGEQYF. In DNA form, the CDR3 reads TGTGCCAGCAGCCCTCGGGGAGCGGGGGATGGAGAGCAGTACTTC.

This clonotype was seen more than once but under ten times. The chain carries TRBV27 and TRBJ1-3, with 7 bases lining up with TRBD1. Germline CDR1 is MNHEY and CDR2 is SMNVEV (reference sequence). V shed 6 bases and J 3 bases; nucleotides not matched to a gene: 17. The CDR3 contains 18 residues. The CDR3 loop is CASSSLAVGQASGNTIYF. The DNA for the CDR3 is TGTGCCAGCAGCAGTCTAGCGGTCGGACAGGCAAGTGGAAACACCATATATTTT.

The chain employs TRBV20-1 and TRBJ2-7; 13 nucleotides match TRBD2. The CDR3 runs to 14 residues. V lost 6 bases to trimming and J lost 6 bases; unmatched junction nucleotides: 8. The germline CDR1 and CDR2 sequences are DFQATT and SNEGSKA (reference sequence). The CDR3 region has the DNA TGCAGTGCGCCTAGGACTAGCGGGAGAGGCGAGCAGTACTTC. Amino acids: CSAPRTSGRGEQYF.

This clonotype was counted many times. The V call is TRBV11-2, the J call TRBJ2-1, with a weak D call TRBD2 (6 bases). The ends were cut back, 0 bases at V and 4 bases at J, with 7 bases in the middle. Germline values: CDR1 SGHAT, CDR2 FQNNGV. The CDR3 is 14 amino acids. CDR3 in amino acids: CASSLDGGYNEQFF. CDR3 coding DNA: TGTGCCAGCAGCTTAGACGGGGGTTACAATGAGCAGTTCTTC. The full variable domain, in which reference TRBV11-2 and TRBJ2-1 provide the parts outside the CDR3, is EAGVAQSPRYKIIEKRQSVAFWCNPISGHATLYWYQQILGQGPKLLIQFQNNGVVDDSQLPKDRFSAERLKGVDSTLKIQPAKLEDSAVYLCASSLDGGYNEQFFGPGTRLTVL.

A few counts support this clonotype. The chain uses TRBV6-4 and TRBJ2-2; the D gene could be TRBD1 or TRBD2 (5 bases each). This CDR3 has 14 residues. Germline V gene data show CDR1 as MRHNA and CDR2 as SNTAGT. Trimming cost V 4 bases and J 7 bases, with 13 bases left between them. The CDR3 DNA follows: TGTGCCAGCAGTGCTAGCCAGGGAGTCGGGGAGCTGTTTTTT. It encodes CASSASQGVGELFF.

The V and J genes are TRBV20-1 and TRBJ2-3; D gene ambiguous. Germline V gene data show CDR1 as DFQATT and CDR2 as SNEGSKA (reference sequence). This CDR3 region has 12 residues. With 0 bases removed from V and 6 bases from J, the gap between germline ends came to 7 bases. The CDR3 DNA reads as TGCAGTGCTAGAGATGTGAGGGATACGCAGTATTTT. Translating gives CSARDVRDTQYF.

V usage is TRBV20-1 and J usage is TRBJ1-6; D unresolved. V dropped 0 bases and J dropped 9 bases, with 18 bases sitting between them. The CDR3 runs 16 residues. The germline gives CDR1 DFQATT, CDR2 SNEGSKA (reference sequence). The CDR3 loop reads CSARDVLRGSSSPLHF. The CDR3, as DNA: TGCAGTGCTAGAGATGTCCTTCGGGGATCTTCTTCACCCCTCCACTTT.

J is TRBJ2-7 and V is TRBV29-1; TRBD2 is a possible D gene (6 bases). This CDR3 has 14 residues. The germline gives CDR1 SQVTM, CDR2 ANQGSEA. Deletions cut 6 bases from V and 0 bases from J, with 15 bases between. The CDR3, as DNA: TGCAGCGTCGCGGGACGGGGAATCTCCTACGAGCAGTACTTC. This codes for CSVAGRGISYEQYF.

This chain joins TRBV6-2 or TRBV6-3 and TRBJ2-2; weak D call: TRBD2 (5 bases). This CDR3 comprises 18 residues. The V and J ends lost 0 bases and 0 bases respectively, with 14 bases between them. In germline, CDR1 is MNHEY, CDR2 SVGEGT. The CDR3 DNA sequence: TGTGCCAGCAGTTACTCGATTGTGAGGGCCCCGAACACCGGGGAGCTGTTTTTT. It is translated as CASSYSIVRAPNTGELFF.

This clonotype was observed a single time. This chain connects TRBV7-9 to TRBJ2-7; a possible D gene is TRBD2 (6 bases). The germline V gene encodes CDR1 SEHNR and CDR2 FQNEAQ (reference sequence). The CDR3 totals 16 residues. V was clipped by 0 bases and J by 2 bases, with 14 bases between them. The DNA of the CDR3 is TGTGCCAGCAGCTTAGCGCTTGCGGGATCGACCTACGAGCAGTACTTC. Translated: CASSLALAGSTYEQYF.

The chain recombines TRBV15 with TRBJ2-3; weak D call: TRBD1 (5 bases). CDR1 is LNHNV, CDR2 YYDKDF, per germline (reference sequence). V was pared by 5 bases and J by 3 bases, with 15 bases between. There are 15 residues in the CDR3. This CDR3 is CATSQDDRGTDTQYF. CDR3 nucleotide sequence: TGTGCCACCAGCCAGGATGATAGGGGAACAGATACGCAGTATTTT.

This clonotype was counted a few times. The chain carries TRBV12-3 or TRBV12-4 and TRBJ2-3; 9 bases align to TRBD1. The J segment lost 3 bases and the V segment lost 1 base, leaving 5 bases of the junction unmatched. The length of the CDR3 is 16 residues. CDR3 in amino acids: CASSLVTGGMTDTQYF. The CDR3 DNA is TGTGCCAGCAGTTTAGTCACAGGGGGCATGACAGATACGCAGTATTTT.

This clonotype was seen a handful of times. This chain uses TRBV10-3 with TRBJ2-7; 10 positions agree with TRBD2. The CDR3 sequence is 14 residues long. Germline loops: CDR1 ENHRY, CDR2 SYGVKD. V was pared by 5 bases and J by 6 bases, with 7 bases of the junction left unmatched. DNA of the CDR3: TGTGCCATCAGTCCGCTAGCGGGAGATGGCGAGCAGTACTTC. Amino acid sequence: CAISPLAGDGEQYF.

In its sample, this clonotype was seen many times. V is TRBV5-1 and J is TRBJ2-3; D is unclear. Germline CDR1 SGHRS, CDR2 YFSETQ. The CDR3 runs 14 residues. V shed 0 bases and J shed 0 bases, with 5 bases lying between them. Written as DNA, the CDR3 is TGCGCCAGCAGCTTGGCCATGAGCACAGATACGCAGTATTTT. As protein: CASSLAMSTDTQYF.

The rearrangement links TRBV6-1 to TRBJ1-1; D possibly corresponds to TRBD1 (5 bases). The CDR3 runs 14 residues. CDR1 is MNHNS and CDR2 is SASEGT in the germline V gene. Trimming took 7 bases from V and 6 from J, leaving 18 bases between them. CDR3 bases: TGTGCCAGCAACCTACAGGTTATTAGCGCTGAAGCTTTCTTT. As protein: CASNLQVISAEAFF.

The chain combines TRBV14 with TRBJ2-3; TRBD2 matches 10 bases. This CDR3 has 17 amino acids. Germline loops: CDR1 SGHDN, CDR2 FVKESK. J gave up 1 base and V 0 bases, and 4 bases lay outside the gene matches. The CDR3 DNA sequence: TGTGCCAGCAGCCAAGATGGACTAGCGGTCGGCACAGATACGCAGTATTTT. This translates into CASSQDGLAVGTDTQYF.